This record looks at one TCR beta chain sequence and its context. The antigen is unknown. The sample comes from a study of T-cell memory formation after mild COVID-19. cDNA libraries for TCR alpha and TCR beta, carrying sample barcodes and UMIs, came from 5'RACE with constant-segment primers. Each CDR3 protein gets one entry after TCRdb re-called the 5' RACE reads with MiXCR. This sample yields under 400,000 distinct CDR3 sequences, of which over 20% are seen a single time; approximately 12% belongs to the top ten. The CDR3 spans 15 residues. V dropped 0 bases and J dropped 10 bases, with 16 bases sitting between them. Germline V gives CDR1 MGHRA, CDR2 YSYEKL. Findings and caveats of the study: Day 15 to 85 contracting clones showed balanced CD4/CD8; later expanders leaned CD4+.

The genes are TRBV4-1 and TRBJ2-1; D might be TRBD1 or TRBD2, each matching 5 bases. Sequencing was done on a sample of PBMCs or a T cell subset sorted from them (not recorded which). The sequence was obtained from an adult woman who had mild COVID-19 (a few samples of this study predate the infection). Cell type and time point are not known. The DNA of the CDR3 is TGCGCCAGCAGCCAAGATAGGGTGCGGGCAGGGGAGCAGTTCTTC. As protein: CASSQDRVRAGEQFF.